One and the same sample provided the 7 T cell receptor beta chains below, sequenced in a study of T cell responses to AZD1222 COVID-19 vaccine. Libraries were prepared by immunoSEQ multiplex PCR; TCRdb keeps only in-frame clonotypes and omits some of them. The data hold over 120,000 clones, with roughly 92% observed a single time. The material sequenced was peripheral blood, taken on day 0 of AZD1222 vaccination. All receptors derive from an adult in good health.

The CDR3 coding sequence is TGTGCCACCAGTGAAGGACACGACACTGAAGCTTTCTTT. Protein: CATSEGHDTEAFF. This chain uses TRBV24-1 with TRBJ1-1; a possible D gene is TRBD1 (5 bases). The CDR3 has 13 amino acids. V was clipped by 4 bases and J by 3 bases, with 8 bases between them. The V gene's germline CDR1 is KGHDR and CDR2 SFDVKD.

The chain joins TRBV5-6 to TRBJ2-7; weak D call: TRBD1 (5 bases). With 4 bases removed from V and 0 bases from J, the gap between germline ends came to 14 bases. CDR3 length equals 15 residues. Germline V CDR1 and CDR2: SGHDT, YYEEEE. The CDR3 DNA reads as TGTGCCAGCAGCCCGAGACAGAGCAACTCCTACGAGCAGTACTTC. The encoded protein is CASSPRQSNSYEQYF. The full variable domain, rest sourced from reference TRBV5-6 and TRBJ2-7, is DAGVTQSPTHLIKTRGQQVTLRCSPKSGHDTVSWYQQALGQGPQFIFQYYEEEERQRGNFPDRFSGHQFPNYSSELNVNALLLGDSALYLCASSPRQSNSYEQYFGPGTRLTVT.

The V call is TRBV7-9, the J call TRBJ2-1, with D unclear. Looked up from germline, CDR1 is SEHNR and CDR2 is FQNEAQ (reference sequence). This CDR3 is 16 amino acids long. Trimming took off 0 bases at V and 0 bases at J, with 9 bases between the two ends. In DNA, the CDR3 is TGTGCCAGCAGCTTAGCTTATTCCCACTCCTACAATGAGCAGTTCTTC. It encodes CASSLAYSHSYNEQFF.

V gene TRBV19 combines with J gene TRBJ2-6; weak D call: TRBD1 (5 bases). The CDR3 spans 15 residues. The ends were cut back, 3 bases at V and 2 bases at J, with 8 bases in the middle. Per the germline V gene, CDR1 is LNHDA and CDR2 is SQIVND (reference sequence). As DNA, the CDR3 is TGTGCCAGTAGTATGGGGCAGACTGGGGCCAACGTCCTGACTTTC. It is translated as CASSMGQTGANVLTF.

V usage is TRBV4-2 and J usage is TRBJ2-1, with 14 positions matching TRBD2. This CDR3 is 16 amino acids long. V lost 2 bases to trimming and J lost 7 bases; unmatched junction nucleotides: 4. Germline V CDR1 and CDR2: LGHNA, YNFKEQ. CDR3: CASSQPGLAGDNEQFF. The CDR3 DNA reads as TGTGCCAGCAGCCAACCGGGACTAGCGGGGGATAATGAGCAGTTCTTC.

The gene calls are TRBV18 and TRBJ2-6; the D is unclear. The CDR3 is 18 residues long. The V gene lost 4 bases and the J gene lost 2 bases, with 18 bases spanning the gap. Germline values: CDR1 KGHSH, CDR2 LQKENI. CDR3 nucleotides: TGTGCCAGCTCACTCCTGACACTGAGCGAGACTGGGGCCAACGTCCTGACTTTC. It encodes CASSLLTLSETGANVLTF.

The chain links TRBV19 to TRBJ1-1; no reliable D call. The CDR3 has 16 residues. Looked up from germline, CDR1 is LNHDA and CDR2 is SQIVND (reference sequence). The ends were cut back, 4 bases at V and 0 bases at J, with 15 bases in the middle. The CDR3 region is CASSKVADIMNTEAFF. Written as DNA, the CDR3 is TGTGCCAGTAGTAAGGTGGCAGATATTATGAACACTGAAGCTTTCTTT.